The following is a T cell receptor (beta chain) sequence with its context. Its target is not known. These data come from a study of CD8 T cells in ankylosing spondylitis. Regarding the study as a whole: Ankylosing spondylitis blood seemed to carry a telltale TCR beta motif made of eight or nine highly homologous variants. Disease-associated clones were reportedly significantly overrepresented in matched ankylosing spondylitis synovial fluid. The disease-linked clones had a CD8+ phenotype and low blood frequencies.

V dropped 4 bases and J dropped 5; count of bases not matched to a gene: 8. This CDR3 has 15 amino acids. A quantitative 5'-RACE method, one with molecular barcodes, was used to make TCR beta libraries. TCRdb reanalysed the 5' RACE reads using MiXCR and keeps one entry per CDR3 protein. In the table there are fewer than 250,000 distinct CDR3 sequences, under 30% of which are singletons. V usage is TRBV12-3 or TRBV12-4 and J usage is TRBJ2-5; 9 bases fit TRBD1. The sequence was collected from a male donor with ankylosing spondylitis or in good health (not recorded which). Sequencing used blood, either unsorted or a sorted T cell fraction (not recorded which). The CDR3 loop is CASSSGQGMGETQYF. The CDR3 DNA is TGTGCCAGCAGTTCCGGACAGGGGATGGGGGAGACCCAGTACTTC.